A selection of T cell receptor beta chains follows, all from one sample in a study of beta chain features in type 1 diabetes. Sequencing was performed with immunoSEQ multiplex PCR; in TCRdb, only in-frame clones are kept and a portion is missing. The sample includes over 500,000 clones, about 16% seen only once; the top ten take around 0.095%. Sequenced material: naive CD4+ T cells from blood. The receptors were sampled from a man younger than 35 in good health. CDR3s include the opening cysteine and the closing phenylalanine or tryptophan. Fields, in order: V gene, D gene, clone size, J gene, CDR3 protein, CDR3 DNA. A D gene is named only where the DNA matches it firmly. Not all rows give a size; the values are once, few, many and, for expanded clones, a class.

v_call: TRBV6-5
d_call: NA
clone_size: NA
j_call: TRBJ1-5
cdr3_aa: CASGNGRQPQHF
cdr3_nt: TGTGCCAGCGGGAACGGACGACAGCCCCAGCATTTT

v_call: TRBV7-3
d_call: NA
clone_size: NA
j_call: TRBJ2-2
cdr3_aa: CASSFDVGSGELFF
cdr3_nt: TGTGCCAGCAGCTTTGACGTGGGGTCCGGGGAGCTGTTTTTT

v_call: TRBV29-1
d_call: TRBD1
clone_size: few
j_call: TRBJ2-7
cdr3_aa: CSVSTGGIYEQYF
cdr3_nt: TGCAGCGTATCGACAGGGGGGATCTACGAGCAGTACTTC

v_call: TRBV10-3
d_call: NA
clone_size: few
j_call: TRBJ2-5
cdr3_aa: CAISESQNQETQYF
cdr3_nt: TGTGCCATCAGTGAGTCCCAGAACCAAGAGACCCAGTACTTC

v_call: TRBV4-3
d_call: NA
clone_size: few
j_call: TRBJ1-4
cdr3_aa: CASSQDLTGYHEKLFF
cdr3_nt: TGCGCCAGCAGCCAAGATCTTACAGGGTATCATGAAAAACTGTTTTTT

v_call: TRBV2
d_call: NA
clone_size: few
j_call: TRBJ2-7
cdr3_aa: CASSAEVRQAGWTGSGYEQYF
cdr3_nt: TGTGCCAGCAGTGCGGAAGTTAGGCAGGCAGGCTGGACGGGTTCAGGCTACGAGCAGTACTTC

v_call: TRBV5-4
d_call: NA
clone_size: NA
j_call: TRBJ2-7
cdr3_aa: CASSLLGGRKNEQYF
cdr3_nt: TGTGCCAGCAGCTTGCTAGGTGGGCGCAAGAACGAGCAGTACTTC

v_call: TRBV4-3
d_call: TRBD2
clone_size: few
j_call: TRBJ2-7
cdr3_aa: CASSLLPGLATEQYF
cdr3_nt: TGCGCCAGCAGCCTTTTGCCGGGACTAGCGACCGAGCAGTACTTC

v_call: TRBV4-1
d_call: TRBD2
clone_size: NA
j_call: TRBJ2-1
cdr3_aa: CASRLLAGGHNEQFF
cdr3_nt: TGCGCCAGCAGGCTACTAGCGGGGGGACACAATGAGCAGTTCTTC

v_call: TRBV2
d_call: TRBD2
clone_size: few
j_call: TRBJ2-3
cdr3_aa: CASSFRLAASTDTQYF
cdr3_nt: TGTGCCAGCAGTTTTAGACTAGCGGCTAGCACAGATACGCAGTATTTT

v_call: TRBV2
d_call: TRBD2
clone_size: NA
j_call: TRBJ2-3
cdr3_aa: CASRGGLAGYTDTQYF
cdr3_nt: TGTGCCAGCAGAGGGGGATTAGCGGGGTACACAGATACGCAGTATTTT

v_call: TRBV27
d_call: NA
clone_size: few
j_call: TRBJ1-2
cdr3_aa: CASSSEAGSLGNYGYTF
cdr3_nt: TGTGCCAGCAGTTCAGAGGCAGGGTCCCTCGGGAACTATGGCTACACCTTC

v_call: TRBV7-9
d_call: TRBD2
clone_size: NA
j_call: TRBJ2-1
cdr3_aa: CASSSISGGSYNEQFF
cdr3_nt: TGTGCCAGCAGCTCAATTAGCGGGGGCTCCTACAATGAGCAGTTCTTC

v_call: TRBV4-3
d_call: TRBD1
clone_size: few
j_call: TRBJ1-2
cdr3_aa: CASSLHLGQGGRGYTF
cdr3_nt: TGCGCCAGCAGCCTACACTTGGGACAGGGGGGCCGGGGCTACACCTTC

v_call: TRBV9
d_call: TRBD2
clone_size: NA
j_call: TRBJ2-7
cdr3_aa: CASSVGLADRYEQYF
cdr3_nt: TGTGCCAGCAGCGTAGGACTAGCGGATCGCTACGAGCAGTACTTC

v_call: TRBV4-3
d_call: NA
clone_size: NA
j_call: TRBJ2-2
cdr3_aa: CASSRVRVGASNTGELFF
cdr3_nt: TGCGCCAGCAGTCGCGTCAGGGTGGGGGCTTCGAACACCGGGGAGCTGTTTTTT

v_call: TRBV18
d_call: NA
clone_size: NA
j_call: TRBJ1-1
cdr3_aa: CASSPITGKNTEAFF
cdr3_nt: TGTGCCAGCTCACCGATAACAGGGAAAAACACTGAAGCTTTCTTT

v_call: TRBV18
d_call: NA
clone_size: NA
j_call: TRBJ1-1
cdr3_aa: CASSPLEGNTEAFF
cdr3_nt: TGTGCCAGCTCACCACTTGAGGGGAACACTGAAGCTTTCTTT

v_call: TRBV7-9
d_call: NA
clone_size: few
j_call: TRBJ1-2
cdr3_aa: CASSLVYGYTF
cdr3_nt: TGTGCCAGCAGCCTAGTCTATGGCTACACCTTC

v_call: TRBV10-3
d_call: TRBD1
clone_size: few
j_call: TRBJ1-2
cdr3_aa: CAIRISGQASSYGYTF
cdr3_nt: TGTGCCATCAGGATCTCCGGACAGGCAAGCAGTTATGGCTACACCTTC

v_call: TRBV30
d_call: TRBD2
clone_size: NA
j_call: TRBJ2-5
cdr3_aa: CAWSALGLAKETQYF
cdr3_nt: TGTGCCTGGAGTGCCCTGGGACTAGCGAAAGAGACCCAGTACTTC

v_call: TRBV19
d_call: NA
clone_size: few
j_call: TRBJ1-2
cdr3_aa: CASSIYGGNYGYTF
cdr3_nt: TGTGCCAGTAGTATATATGGGGGGAACTATGGCTACACCTTC

v_call: TRBV29-1
d_call: TRBD1
clone_size: NA
j_call: TRBJ2-7
cdr3_aa: CSFSGTGGHEQYF
cdr3_nt: TGCAGCTTTTCCGGGACAGGGGGCCACGAGCAGTACTTC

v_call: TRBV7-9
d_call: NA
clone_size: NA
j_call: TRBJ2-5
cdr3_aa: CASSFLGREETQYF
cdr3_nt: TGTGCCAGCAGCTTCCTGGGTCGGGAAGAGACCCAGTACTTC

v_call: TRBV9
d_call: NA
clone_size: NA
j_call: TRBJ1-4
cdr3_aa: CASSVGGLNEKLFF
cdr3_nt: TGTGCCAGCAGCGTAGGAGGTCTGAATGAAAAACTGTTTTTT

v_call: TRBV6-5
d_call: TRBD1
clone_size: NA
j_call: TRBJ2-2
cdr3_aa: CASSYFRGTGELFF
cdr3_nt: TGTGCCAGCAGTTACTTCAGGGGGACCGGGGAGCTGTTTTTT

v_call: TRBV5-1
d_call: TRBD1
clone_size: few
j_call: TRBJ1-6
cdr3_aa: CASSRGTGSNSPLHF
cdr3_nt: TGCGCCAGCAGCCGAGGGACAGGGAGTAATTCACCCCTCCACTTT

v_call: TRBV6-5
d_call: TRBD1
clone_size: few
j_call: TRBJ2-4
cdr3_aa: CASSYTRTGDKNIQYF
cdr3_nt: TGTGCCAGCAGTTACACTAGGACAGGGGACAAAAACATTCAGTACTTC

v_call: TRBV2
d_call: NA
clone_size: few
j_call: TRBJ1-5
cdr3_aa: CASSEAWVGVRQPQHF
cdr3_nt: TGTGCCAGCAGTGAAGCGTGGGTGGGGGTACGACAGCCCCAGCATTTT

v_call: TRBV7-3
d_call: NA
clone_size: NA
j_call: TRBJ2-5
cdr3_aa: CASSLQGSTQYF
cdr3_nt: TGTGCCAGCAGCTTACAGGGATCAACCCAGTACTTC

v_call: TRBV5-4
d_call: TRBD1
clone_size: few
j_call: TRBJ2-3
cdr3_aa: CASSWGQGLSTDTQYF
cdr3_nt: TGTGCCAGCAGCTGGGGACAGGGTTTGTCCACAGATACGCAGTATTTT

v_call: TRBV28
d_call: TRBD2
clone_size: NA
j_call: TRBJ2-1
cdr3_aa: CASSLGLAGGMSFF
cdr3_nt: TGTGCCAGCAGCCTGGGACTAGCGGGAGGGATGTCTTTCTTC

v_call: TRBV7-2
d_call: NA
clone_size: few
j_call: TRBJ1-2
cdr3_aa: CASSRNSWVSGPHLYGYTF
cdr3_nt: TGTGCCAGCAGTCGAAATAGTTGGGTTTCCGGGCCACACCTCTATGGCTACACCTTC

v_call: TRBV4-3
d_call: TRBD1
clone_size: NA
j_call: TRBJ2-5
cdr3_aa: CASSPTVGTGMETQHF
cdr3_nt: TGCGCCAGCAGCCCCACGGTAGGGACAGGGATGGAGACCCAGCACTTC

v_call: TRBV5-1
d_call: TRBD1
clone_size: few
j_call: TRBJ1-2
cdr3_aa: CASSVRQGVDGYTF
cdr3_nt: TGCGCCAGCAGCGTCAGACAGGGGGTTGATGGCTACACCTTC

v_call: TRBV5-4
d_call: NA
clone_size: NA
j_call: TRBJ2-1
cdr3_aa: CASSLAGTQSYNEQFF
cdr3_nt: TGTGCCAGCAGCTTAGCGGGGACACAATCCTACAATGAGCAGTTCTTC

v_call: TRBV19
d_call: NA
clone_size: NA
j_call: TRBJ2-1
cdr3_aa: CASSITGGVDEQFF
cdr3_nt: TGTGCCAGTAGTATAACGGGCGGGGTCGATGAGCAGTTCTTC

v_call: TRBV7-2
d_call: NA
clone_size: NA
j_call: TRBJ1-3
cdr3_aa: CASSLQGTSGNTIYF
cdr3_nt: TGTGCCAGCAGCTTACAGGGGACCTCTGGAAACACCATATATTTT

v_call: TRBV6-5
d_call: NA
clone_size: few
j_call: TRBJ2-7
cdr3_aa: CASSYSVRSYEQYF
cdr3_nt: TGTGCCAGCAGTTACTCGGTCAGGTCCTACGAGCAGTACTTC

v_call: TRBV9
d_call: NA
clone_size: NA
j_call: TRBJ1-5
cdr3_aa: CASSPGQSQPQHF
cdr3_nt: TGTGCCAGCAGCCCAGGGCAGAGTCAGCCCCAGCATTTT

v_call: TRBV7-2
d_call: TRBD1
clone_size: NA
j_call: TRBJ1-3
cdr3_aa: CASSFTGTGVGNTIYF
cdr3_nt: TGTGCCAGCAGTTTTACCGGGACAGGGGTTGGAAACACCATATATTTT

v_call: TRBV29-1
d_call: NA
clone_size: few
j_call: TRBJ1-4
cdr3_aa: CSVAGTQYATNEKLFF
cdr3_nt: TGCAGCGTTGCTGGGACACAGTATGCAACTAATGAAAAACTGTTTTTT